This T cell receptor beta chain was recovered during a study of blood T cell repertoires in COVID-19. Sequencing was performed with immunoSEQ multiplex PCR; in TCRdb, only in-frame clones are kept and a portion is missing. This table has under 300,000 clones, approximately 79% appearing once. Sequencing was done on a sample of peripheral blood. The sequence came from a woman aged 40 to 49 with active or convalescent COVID-19.

CDR3 sequence: CASSHGQGIGEAFF. The DNA for the CDR3 is TGCGCCAGCAGCCATGGACAGGGGATAGGTGAAGCTTTCTTT. V usage is TRBV4-1 and J usage is TRBJ1-1, with TRBD1 matching over 9 bases. Germline CDR1 reads MGHRA; CDR2 reads YSYEKL. This CDR3 contains 14 residues. Trimming cost V 3 bases and J 7 bases; bases outside gene matches: 6.